The 27 T cell receptor beta chains listed next were all sequenced from one sample in a study of blood T cell repertoires in COVID-19. Using immunoSEQ multiplex PCR, the repertoire was profiled, and TCRdb retains in-frame clones only, with some absent. The table has 200,000 to 250,000 clones, roughly 87% seen once. Input material: peripheral blood. Receptors originate from a young man with active or convalescent COVID-19.

This clone has more than one count but fewer than ten. V gene TRBV6-1 combines with J gene TRBJ1-2; 8 nucleotides agree with TRBD1. The germline V gene encodes CDR1 MNHNS and CDR2 SASEGT. V dropped 3 bases and J dropped 0; count of bases not matched to a gene: 9. CDR3 length: 17 residues. CDR3 bases: TGTGCCAGCAGTGACCTGACAGGGGCGAGACCTAACTATGGCTACACCTTC. It yields the protein CASSDLTGARPNYGYTF.

This clone was detected only a few times. V is TRBV28 and J is TRBJ1-6; 9 bases are shared with TRBD1. The length of the CDR3 is 15 residues. Trimming cost V 5 bases and J 7 bases; bases outside gene matches: 6. Germline CDR1 is MDHEN and CDR2 is SYDVKM. The chain's CDR3 is CASSTLQGANSPLHF. Written as DNA, the CDR3 is TGTGCCAGCAGTACCCTACAGGGGGCAAATTCACCCCTCCACTTT.

J is TRBJ2-2 and V is TRBV7-6; 7 bases are shared with TRBD2. Germline loops: CDR1 SGHVS, CDR2 FNYEAQ. V lost 5 bases, J lost 6 bases, and 9 bases stayed unmatched. This CDR3 spans 15 amino acids. The DNA for the CDR3 is TGTGCCAGCAGCCGGGGAGGGGTGGTGTCCGGGGAGCTGTTTTTT. Protein sequence: CASSRGGVVSGELFF.

V is TRBV9 and J is TRBJ1-1, with D perhaps matching TRBD1 (5 bases). This CDR3 comprises 14 residues. Germline V lookup: CDR1 SGDLS, CDR2 YYNGEE. Trimming removed 2 bases from V and 4 bases from J, with 12 bases in between. The CDR3 nucleotides read TGTGCCAGCAGCGTTTCAGCGGGGACCACTGAAGCTTTCTTT. As protein: CASSVSAGTTEAFF.

The chain has TRBV7-8 and TRBJ2-1; 14 bases match TRBD2. This CDR3 has 19 amino acids. In germline, CDR1 is SGHVS, CDR2 FQNEAQ. The V segment lost 5 bases and the J segment 0 bases; nucleotides outside the gene matches: 9. The CDR3 protein is CASSRRLAGGASSYNEQFF. The CDR3 DNA is TGTGCCAGCAGCAGGCGACTAGCGGGGGGGGCAAGCTCCTACAATGAGCAGTTCTTC.

The V and J genes are TRBV7-8 and TRBJ2-7; TRBD2 might be the D (5 bases). The CDR3 totals 15 residues. V lost 1 base and J lost 4, with 14 bases in between. CDR1 is SGHVS, CDR2 FQNEAQ, per germline. In DNA form, the CDR3 reads TGTGCCAGCAGCTTAGTAGGAGGTGTCGGGTACGAGCAGTACTTC. It is translated as CASSLVGGVGYEQYF.

This sequence joins TRBV18 and TRBJ1-2, with a possible D match to TRBD1 (5 bases). The CDR3 extends over 16 amino acids. The ends were cut back, 2 bases at V and 4 bases at J, with 17 bases in the middle. Germline assignment: CDR1 KGHSH and CDR2 LQKENI. This CDR3 is CASSPSQGGIGYGYTF. DNA of the CDR3: TGTGCCAGCTCACCAAGTCAGGGAGGGATCGGCTATGGCTACACCTTC.

J is TRBJ1-1 and V is TRBV29-1, with a possible D match to TRBD1 (6 bases). Germline CDR1 reads SQVTM; CDR2 reads ANQGSEA. Deletions cut 4 bases from V and 9 bases from J, with 15 bases between. The CDR3 sequence is 12 residues long. The CDR3 DNA is TGCAGCGTTGGGGTACAGGGAAATCAAGCTTTCTTT. Its translation: CSVGVQGNQAFF.

The chain is built from TRBV4-3 and TRBJ2-7, with D perhaps matching TRBD1 (5 bases). This CDR3 has 14 residues. V was pared by 1 base and J by 0 bases, with 7 bases between. CDR1 is LGHNA and CDR2 is YSLEER in the germline V gene. The CDR3: CASSQGRGSYEQYF. The CDR3 DNA sequence: TGCGCCAGCAGCCAAGGAAGGGGCTCCTACGAGCAGTACTTC.

The CDR3 sequence is CASSLSRGDRGRSGYTF. CDR3 DNA: TGTGCCAGCAGCTTATCGCGGGGGGACAGGGGACGAAGTGGCTACACCTTC. V gene TRBV7-9 combines with J gene TRBJ1-2; 10 bases agree with TRBD1. This CDR3 region has 17 residues. Trimming removed 2 bases from V and 7 bases from J; junction bases left unmatched: 13. CDR1 and CDR2 (germline): SEHNR, FQNEAQ (reference sequence). Combining the CDR3 with reference TRBV7-9 and TRBJ1-2 gives the whole variable domain DTGVSQNPRHKITKRGQNVTFRCDPISEHNRLYWYRQTLGQGPEFLTYFQNEAQLEKSRLLSDRFSAERPKGSFSTLEIQRTEQGDSAMYLCASSLSRGDRGRSGYTFGSGTRLTVV.

The V gene is TRBV30, the J gene TRBJ1-6; 9 nucleotides align to TRBD1. CDR1 is GTSNPN and CDR2 is SVGIG in the germline V gene (reference sequence). The CDR3 is 15 amino acids. The ends lost 4 bases at V and 10 bases at J; junction bases unmatched: 11. CDR3 DNA sequence: TGTGCCTGGATCAAACAGGGGGCATCTCGATCACCCCTCCACTTT. Translating gives CAWIKQGASRSPLHF.

The V gene is TRBV19, the J gene TRBJ1-2; 9 bases align to TRBD1. In germline, CDR1 is LNHDA, CDR2 SQIVND (reference sequence). CDR3 length equals 16 residues. V lost 4 bases, J lost 4 bases, and 10 bases stayed unmatched. Written as DNA, the CDR3 is TGTGCCAGTAGTAAAAATCCACAGGGGGCTGTCTATGGCTACACCTTC. This encodes CASSKNPQGAVYGYTF.

The rearrangement links TRBV6-6 to TRBJ2-7; 10 positions match TRBD2. The ends lost 0 bases at V and 5 bases at J; junction bases unmatched: 7. Germline lookup yields CDR1 MNHNY and CDR2 SVGAGI (reference sequence). The CDR3 covers 16 residues. CDR3 protein: CASSYSLAGELDEQYF. The CDR3 DNA reads TGTGCCAGCAGTTACTCTCTAGCGGGAGAATTGGACGAGCAGTACTTC.

The genes are TRBV27 and TRBJ2-5; tentative D call: TRBD2 (6 bases). Germline CDR1 reads MNHEY; CDR2 reads SMNVEV (reference sequence). Trimming shortened V by 5 bases and J by 3 bases, and 13 bases separated the two germline ends. CDR3 size: 14 residues. The CDR3 is CASSDPTREETQYF. For the CDR3, the DNA is TGTGCCAGCAGTGACCCGACTAGAGAAGAGACCCAGTACTTC.

V usage is TRBV9 and J usage is TRBJ2-7, with TRBD2 as a possible D gene (5 bases). CDR1 and CDR2 (germline): SGDLS, YYNGEE. Trimming shortened V by 0 bases and J by 4 bases, and 11 bases separated the two germline ends. This CDR3 contains 14 residues. The CDR3 DNA sequence: TGTGCCAGCAGCGTAGACGGGGATCTTTACGAGCAGTACTTC. Translating it yields CASSVDGDLYEQYF.

The chain couples TRBV29-1 to TRBJ1-1; 8 nucleotides match TRBD1. Germline loops: CDR1 SQVTM, CDR2 ANQGSEA. The junction had 3 bases not matched to a gene; V was cut back by 6 bases and J by 0 bases. The CDR3 loop spans 13 amino acids. The chain's CDR3 is CSVRQGMNTEAFF. The CDR3 DNA follows: TGCAGCGTCCGACAGGGGATGAACACTGAAGCTTTCTTT. Full variable domain (rest looked up from reference TRBV29-1 and TRBJ1-1): SAVISQKPSRDICQRGTSLTIQCQVDSQVTMMFWYRQQPGQSLTLIATANQGSEATYESGFVIDKFPISRPNLTFSTLTVSNMSPEDSSIYLCSVRQGMNTEAFFGQGTRLTVV.

The chain has TRBV6-2 or TRBV6-3 and TRBJ2-2, with a weak D call TRBD2 (5 bases). Germline CDR1 MNHEY, CDR2 SVGEGT. This CDR3 has 17 residues. The V end lost 0 bases, the J end lost 7 bases, and 18 bases lay between the germline ends. CDR3 amino acids: CASSYSTGTGKGGELFF. The CDR3, as DNA: TGTGCCAGCAGTTACTCGACGGGCACGGGGAAGGGCGGGGAGCTGTTTTTT.

This chain joins TRBV12-3 or TRBV12-4 and TRBJ1-1; D is unclear. This CDR3 is 13 amino acids long. V lost 7 bases, J lost 7 bases, and 16 bases lay in between. The CDR3 region has the DNA TGTGCCAGCACCTCAATCCGCGGAGGTGAAGCTTTCTTT. It encodes CASTSIRGGEAFF.

The DNA for the CDR3 is TGTGCCAGTAGTGCGGCGCGGGAGGGCTACGAGCAGTACTTC. This translates into CASSAAREGYEQYF. The chain links TRBV19 to TRBJ2-7, with 9 bases identical to TRBD2. Germline V gene sequence: CDR1 LNHDA, CDR2 SQIVND (reference sequence). With V trimmed by 5 bases and J by 3 bases, 5 bases remained unmatched. The CDR3 is made up of 14 amino acids.

The chain employs TRBV18 and TRBJ2-5; 7 bases align to TRBD1. The ends lost 2 bases at V and 3 bases at J; junction bases unmatched: 3. CDR1 is KGHSH, CDR2 LQKENI, per germline. The CDR3 sequence is 14 residues long. CDR3 coding DNA: TGTGCCAGCTCACCATGGACAGGCAAAGAGACCCAGTACTTC. Encoded protein: CASSPWTGKETQYF.

This clone was picked up a small number of times. This chain connects TRBV28 to TRBJ1-2; 7 bases match TRBD1. Germline trimming cut 6 bases from V and 6 bases from J; bases unmatched to any gene: 7. There are 13 residues in the CDR3. In germline, CDR1 is MDHEN, CDR2 SYDVKM. CDR3 nucleotide sequence: TGTGCCAGCAGGCAACAGGGGAATCATGGCTACACCTTC. It is translated as CASRQQGNHGYTF.

The chain is built from TRBV24-1 and TRBJ2-3; the match to TRBD1 covers 7 bases. The CDR3 is 14 residues long. Germline lookup yields CDR1 KGHDR and CDR2 SFDVKD. V gave up 5 bases and J gave up 1 base; unmatched junction bases: 2. The CDR3 nucleotides read TGTGCCACCAGTGCTGGACAGGGCACAGATACGCAGTATTTT. This sequence encodes CATSAGQGTDTQYF.

The rearrangement links TRBV18 to TRBJ1-2; TRBD1 matches 7 bases. After removal of 3 bases from V and 10 bases from J, the junction contained 8 bases not matched to a gene. Germline CDR1 reads KGHSH; CDR2 reads LQKENI. CDR3 length equals 13 residues. CDR3 protein: CASSPDRAQDYTF. CDR3 nucleotide sequence: TGTGCCAGCTCACCCGACAGGGCGCAAGACTACACCTTC.

The chain is built from TRBV7-2 and TRBJ2-3, with no clear D. Germline loops: CDR1 SGHTA, CDR2 FQGNSA. This CDR3 spans 15 amino acids. The V end lost 0 bases, the J end lost 6 bases, and 13 bases lay between the germline ends. The DNA for the CDR3 is TGTGCCAGCAGCTTAGCGATCAGGCCTGGGGATACGCAGTATTTT. It specifies CASSLAIRPGDTQYF.

The chain has TRBV7-2 and TRBJ2-7; 9 bases match TRBD2. J lost 6 bases, V lost 5 bases, and 2 bases had no gene match. CDR1 SGHTA and CDR2 FQGNSA come from the germline V gene. The CDR3 runs 12 residues. The chain's CDR3 is CASSQTSGEQYF. The CDR3 nucleotides are TGTGCCAGCAGCCAGACTAGCGGCGAGCAGTACTTC.

The chain uses TRBV11-1 and TRBJ2-7; D is possibly TRBD1 (6 bases). This CDR3 has 14 residues. The germline V and J ends were trimmed by 5 bases and 5 bases, with 16 bases remaining between them. CDR1 is SGHAT and CDR2 is FQDESV in the germline V gene (reference sequence). CDR3 residues: CASSAWTVTDEQYF. The CDR3 region has the DNA TGTGCCAGCAGCGCGTGGACAGTCACCGACGAGCAGTACTTC.

This clone was observed a handful of times. The rearrangement links TRBV4-3 to TRBJ1-4; 7 bases match TRBD1. Germline V gene sequence: CDR1 LGHNA, CDR2 YSLEER. V lost 0 bases to trimming and J lost 3 bases; unmatched junction nucleotides: 1. CDR3 length equals 15 residues. The CDR3 bases are TGCGCCAGCAGCCAAGAGGGACAGCCTAATGAAAAACTGTTTTTT. Translating gives CASSQEGQPNEKLFF.